A single sample gave rise to the 26 T cell receptor beta chains below, sequenced in a study of beta chain features in type 1 diabetes listed by TCRdb under 2018. Receptors were amplified or captured by the immunoSEQ multiplex PCR assay. The entire amount of isolated RNA was reverse transcribed using the High Capacity cDNA Reverse Transcription Kit, so the sequenced TCRB transcripts were expressed ones. This immuneACCESS table, as held by TCRdb, lists in-frame sequences with V and J called but not all clones. Of the missing ones, under half trace to an unresolved V gene in checked studies; the others have no known cause. The sample includes 400,000 to 600,000 clones, with roughly 31% observed a single time. The biggest ten clones account for almost 0.065% of the sample. Input material: naive CD4+ T cells from blood. The intended sense of this specimen's cell subset or site label: true naive CD4+ T cells. Receptors were obtained from a man younger than 35 in good health.

The chain carries TRBV2 and TRBJ2-7; D assignment may be TRBD1 or TRBD2 (5 bases each). Germline values: CDR1 SNHLY, CDR2 FYNNEI. V was pared by 2 bases and J by 6 bases, with 14 bases between. The CDR3 length is 14 residues. The CDR3 nucleotides are TGTGCCAGCAGTGAACGGGACCAACGGGGCGAGCAGTACTTC. The encoded protein is CASSERDQRGEQYF.

J is TRBJ2-1 and V is TRBV7-9, with D tentatively TRBD2 (5 bases). Trimming pared 8 bases from V and 0 bases from J, leaving 14 bases between. The CDR3 sequence is 15 residues long. From germline, CDR1 is SEHNR and CDR2 FQNEAQ (reference sequence). The DNA for the CDR3 is TGTGCCAGCCGCCGCCTCACTAGCTCCTACAATGAGCAGTTCTTC. Its protein is CASRRLTSSYNEQFF.

In this sample, this clone turned up once. The genes are TRBV25-1 and TRBJ2-7; D gene unclear. Germline CDR1 reads MGHDK; CDR2 reads SYGVNS. Trimming removed 5 bases from V and 2 bases from J, with 10 bases in between. This CDR3 comprises 13 residues. The CDR3 DNA sequence: TGTGCCAGCAGTCCCCATGAGGCCTACGAGCAGTACTTC. It is translated as CASSPHEAYEQYF.

This clone was seen a handful of times. The chain recombines TRBV30 with TRBJ2-7; 9 positions match TRBD1. The ends lost 6 bases at V and 7 bases at J; junction bases unmatched: 7. The CDR3 consists of 12 residues. Germline loops: CDR1 GTSNPN, CDR2 SVGIG (reference sequence). The CDR3, as DNA: TGTGCCTGCGACAGGGGGTCGGAGGAGCAGTACTTC. Residues: CACDRGSEEQYF.

The gene calls are TRBV29-1 and TRBJ2-5; D unclear. Trimming left V 5 bases short and J 4 bases short, with 11 bases between. CDR1 is SQVTM and CDR2 is ANQGSEA in the germline V gene. This CDR3 spans 12 amino acids. CDR3 sequence reads: CSVLVRGETQYF. As DNA, the CDR3 is TGCAGCGTTCTAGTACGAGGAGAGACCCAGTACTTC.

The chain uses TRBV7-9 and TRBJ2-7, with 9 nucleotides matching TRBD1. V lost 4 bases to trimming and J lost 3 bases; unmatched junction nucleotides: 4. Germline V gives CDR1 SEHNR, CDR2 FQNEAQ (reference sequence). This CDR3 has 14 amino acids. The CDR3 bases are TGTGCCAGCAGCTGGGGACAGGGTGACTACGAGCAGTACTTC. Translation: CASSWGQGDYEQYF.

The rearrangement joins TRBV28 to TRBJ2-1; the D is unclear. The V end was cut by 2 bases, the J end by 8 bases, with 25 bases between. The V gene's germline CDR1 is MDHEN and CDR2 SYDVKM. The length of the CDR3 is 18 residues. CDR3 bases: TGTGCCAGCAGTTTACTGCAATGGCGAGATTTAGTAAGGGATGAGCAGTTCTTC. This gives the protein CASSLLQWRDLVRDEQFF.

This chain joins TRBV9 and TRBJ2-1; unclear D gene. Trimming pared 4 bases from V and 0 bases from J, leaving 14 bases between. CDR3 length: 16 residues. From germline, CDR1 is SGDLS and CDR2 YYNGEE. The CDR3 bases are TGTGCCAGCAGCCTTCGACTGGAAAGCTCCTACAATGAGCAGTTCTTC. Protein product: CASSLRLESSYNEQFF. The full variable domain, in which reference TRBV9 and TRBJ2-1 provide the parts outside the CDR3, is DSGVTQTPKHLITATGQRVTLRCSPRSGDLSVYWYQQSLDQGLQFLIQYYNGEERAKGNILERFSAQQFPDLHSELNLSSLELGDSALYFCASSLRLESSYNEQFFGPGTRLTVL.

This clone was observed a single time. The V and J genes are TRBV7-8 and TRBJ2-7; D might be TRBD2 (6 bases). This CDR3 is 14 amino acids long. Germline lookup yields CDR1 SGHVS and CDR2 FQNEAQ. Trimming took off 0 bases at V and 3 bases at J, with 9 bases between the two ends. The CDR3 DNA is TGTGCCAGCAGCTTAGCGGGGGGAAGCTACGAGCAGTACTTC. Translating it yields CASSLAGGSYEQYF. The full variable domain, with the rest looked up from reference TRBV7-8 and TRBJ2-7, is GAGVSQSPRYKVAKRGQDVALRCDPISGHVSLFWYQQALGQGPEFLTYFQNEAQLDKSGLPSDRFFAERPEGSVSTLKIQRTQQEDSAVYLCASSLAGGSYEQYFGPGTRLTVT.

This clone was counted a few times. V usage is TRBV9 and J usage is TRBJ1-2; 9 positions agree with TRBD1. The CDR3 sequence is 16 residues long. In germline, CDR1 is SGDLS, CDR2 YYNGEE. Trimming at V came to 4 bases and at J to 5 bases, leaving 12 bases not matched to a gene. For the CDR3, the DNA is TGTGCCAGCAGCACCAGAGGACAGGGGAATAGTTATGGCTACACCTTC. Translation: CASSTRGQGNSYGYTF.

V gene TRBV30 combines with J gene TRBJ2-1; 8 nucleotides align to TRBD2. V was clipped by 2 bases and J by 7 bases; unmatched bases: 16. Germline V gene sequence: CDR1 GTSNPN, CDR2 SVGIG (reference sequence). The CDR3 totals 17 residues. The DNA of the CDR3 is TGTGCCTGGAGTCCTCATTTAGCGAGCGGGAGAGGGAATGAGCAGTTCTTC. The encoded protein is CAWSPHLASGRGNEQFF.

In this sample, this clone turned up a few times. The gene calls are TRBV9 and TRBJ2-2; a possible D gene is TRBD2 (5 bases). Germline values: CDR1 SGDLS, CDR2 YYNGEE. The V end was cut by 4 bases, the J end by 3 bases, with 10 bases between. The CDR3 length is 14 residues. The CDR3 bases are TGTGCCAGCAGCTTAGGGAGTGACACCGGGGAGCTGTTTTTT. This gives the protein CASSLGSDTGELFF.

This clone has just a few counts. This chain links TRBV11-2 with TRBJ2-5; TRBD2 agrees at 7 bases. After removal of 0 bases from V and 1 base from J, the junction contained 5 bases not matched to a gene. The CDR3 is 16 residues long. CDR1 is SGHAT, CDR2 FQNNGV, per germline. The CDR3 bases are TGTGCCAGCAGCTTAGATCCTCTAGCGGTCCAAGAGACCCAGTACTTC. It codes for CASSLDPLAVQETQYF.

For this clone: The identical CDR3 is also encoded by other nucleotide sequences in the sample. The rearrangement joins TRBV29-1 to TRBJ2-7, with TRBD2 matching 8 bases. The CDR3 contains 13 residues. The ends lost 6 bases at V and 2 bases at J; junction bases unmatched: 6. Germline CDR1 is SQVTM and CDR2 is ANQGSEA. CDR3 residues: CSVGGGRAYEQYF. As DNA, the CDR3 is TGCAGCGTCGGGGGGGGAAGGGCCTACGAGCAGTACTTC.

The genes are TRBV7-9 and TRBJ2-7; no firm D call. Looked up from germline, CDR1 is SEHNR and CDR2 is FQNEAQ (reference sequence). The CDR3 consists of 13 residues. V was trimmed by 2 bases and J by 1 base, leaving 6 bases between them. CDR3 loop: CASSLNPSYEQYF. For the CDR3, the DNA is TGTGCCAGCAGCTTAAATCCGTCCTACGAGCAGTACTTC.

The rearrangement joins TRBV4-1 to TRBJ2-7; TRBD2 might be the D (5 bases). Germline V CDR1 and CDR2: MGHRA, YSYEKL. CDR3 length: 16 residues. The V end lost 3 bases, the J end lost 4 bases, and 19 bases lay between the germline ends. The CDR3 sequence is CASSHLPTGVAYEQYF. As DNA, the CDR3 is TGCGCCAGCAGCCATCTCCCAACCGGGGTAGCGTACGAGCAGTACTTC.

This clone was detected only once. The V and J genes are TRBV5-1 and TRBJ2-3; D gene unclear. This CDR3 region has 14 residues. The V and J ends lost 0 bases and 2 bases respectively, with 7 bases between them. Germline values: CDR1 SGHRS, CDR2 YFSETQ. In DNA form, the CDR3 reads TGCGCCAGCAGCTTGGGAGCTGTCACAGATACGCAGTATTTT. Translating it yields CASSLGAVTDTQYF.

This clone was counted only a few times. The V call is TRBV30, the J call TRBJ1-1, with TRBD1 as a possible D gene (6 bases). This CDR3 has 14 amino acids. Germline CDR1 and CDR2: GTSNPN and SVGIG (reference sequence). Deletions cut 2 bases from V and 4 bases from J, with 14 bases between. DNA for the CDR3: TGTGCCTGGAGTCCGGGGGCGGTAGGCACTGAAGCTTTCTTT. It yields the protein CAWSPGAVGTEAFF.

The rearrangement joins TRBV4-2 to TRBJ1-1, with 7 positions matching TRBD1. The CDR3 totals 15 residues. CDR1 and CDR2 from the germline V gene are LGHNA and YNFKEQ. The J segment lost 0 bases and the V segment lost 3 bases, leaving 4 bases of the junction unmatched. CDR3 bases: TGTGCCAGCAGCCAGGGCAGGGGGATGAACACTGAAGCTTTCTTT. Protein product: CASSQGRGMNTEAFF.

This rearrangement joins TRBV7-2 to TRBJ2-3; 9 bases fit TRBD2. The CDR3 sequence is 13 residues long. Trimming removed 10 bases from V and 1 base from J; junction bases left unmatched: 3. In germline, CDR1 is SGHTA, CDR2 FQGNSA. The CDR3 loop is CATRTSGTDTQYF. DNA for the CDR3: TGTGCCACCAGGACTAGCGGCACAGATACGCAGTATTTT.

The table lists this clone with a few counts. The chain links TRBV7-9 to TRBJ2-5; no reliable D call. This CDR3 region has 10 residues. Germline assignment: CDR1 SEHNR and CDR2 FQNEAQ (reference sequence). V shed 8 bases and J shed 5 bases, with 6 bases lying between them. The CDR3 DNA reads as TGTGCCAGCGTGGGGGAGACCCAGTACTTC. It codes for CASVGETQYF.

V usage is TRBV29-1 and J usage is TRBJ1-1; 9 nucleotides agree with TRBD1. The CDR3 length is 14 residues. Germline values: CDR1 SQVTM, CDR2 ANQGSEA. V lost 5 bases, J lost 6 bases, and 10 bases stayed unmatched. The CDR3 sequence: CSVHTGGMGAEAFF. The CDR3 nucleotides are TGCAGCGTTCATACAGGGGGCATGGGGGCTGAAGCTTTCTTT.

CDR3 sequence reads: CASSLGGQQTGANVLTF. CDR3 nucleotide sequence: TGCGCCAGCAGCTTGGGGGGACAGCAAACTGGGGCCAACGTCCTGACTTTC. This chain links TRBV5-1 with TRBJ2-6; 7 bases agree with TRBD1. CDR3 length: 17 amino acids. V lost 0 bases to trimming and J lost 2 bases; unmatched junction nucleotides: 5. From germline, CDR1 is SGHRS and CDR2 YFSETQ.

This chain connects TRBV30 to TRBJ1-5; D is uncertain. The V gene lost 2 bases and the J gene lost 5 bases, with 10 bases spanning the gap. The CDR3 spans 13 residues. Germline V gene data show CDR1 as GTSNPN and CDR2 as SVGIG (reference sequence). The CDR3 DNA reads TGTGCCTGGAGTCGCCAGGTTTATCAGCCCCAGCATTTT. This encodes CAWSRQVYQPQHF.

This chain joins TRBV4-3 and TRBJ2-3, with D perhaps matching TRBD2 (6 bases). Trimming took 4 bases from V and 4 from J, leaving 15 bases between them. Germline V gene sequence: CDR1 LGHNA, CDR2 YSLEER. The CDR3 consists of 15 residues. CDR3 sequence reads: CASSPLALYPDTQYF. The CDR3 DNA sequence: TGCGCCAGCAGCCCTCTAGCGTTGTATCCAGATACGCAGTATTTT.

The chain uses TRBV5-4 and TRBJ1-1, with D possibly TRBD1 on 6 matching bases. From germline, CDR1 is SGHNT and CDR2 YYREEE (reference sequence). V was cut by 6 bases and J by 5 bases, with 20 bases left in between. The CDR3 consists of 15 residues. The CDR3, as DNA: TGTGCCAGCACCCTAACAGGGATTGGATCGACTGAAGCTTTCTTT. Translated, it gives CASTLTGIGSTEAFF.